Below, 21 T cell receptor beta chains from the same sample are listed, as sequenced in a study of regulatory T cells in long-lasting Graves disease. For TCR beta, libraries came from iRepertoire HTBI primers and Arm-PCR of CDR3 regions. MiXCR, applied by TCRdb to the multiplex PCR reads, yields one record per CDR3 protein. Of about 470,000 distinct CDR3 sequences listed, about 20% are singletons. Sample time point: persistent/refractory GD, antithyroid drugs over 5 years with positive TRAb. The TCR library used RNA extracted from PBMCs. This sample comprised peripheral blood mononuclear cells (PBMCs), obtained when the disease was refractory, from a patient treated with antithyroid drugs. All receptors derive from a female donor with Graves disease.

Details on this clonotype: A much larger clone lies one base from this, so it may be a read error. The chain couples TRBV12-3 or TRBV12-4 to TRBJ2-7; D is unresolved. This CDR3 has 12 residues. This CDR3 is CAGSFIVYEQYF. The CDR3 DNA reads TGTGCCGGCAGTTTTATCGTCTACGAGCAGTACTTC.

This clonotype was counted at least ten times. The chain employs TRBV6-1 and TRBJ2-7, with unresolved D. Germline-derived CDR1 and CDR2 are MNHNS and SASEGT. This CDR3 spans 17 amino acids. The V end lost 7 bases, the J end lost 0 bases, and 22 bases lay between the germline ends. CDR3 region: CASTRAKGISSSYEQYF. DNA of the CDR3: TGTGCCAGCACTAGGGCAAAAGGGATCTCGAGCTCCTACGAGCAGTACTTC.

There are a few counts of this clonotype. The chain joins TRBV18 to TRBJ1-1; 7 bases line up with TRBD1. This CDR3 has 14 amino acids. V dropped 4 bases and J dropped 1; count of bases not matched to a gene: 3. Germline CDR1 is KGHSH and CDR2 is LQKENI. The chain's CDR3 is CASSHRQGNTEAFF. The CDR3 nucleotides are TGTGCCAGCTCACACCGACAGGGGAACACTGAAGCTTTCTTT.

This clonotype has only a few counts. The CDR3 nucleotides are TGTGCCAGCTCAGAGAAGGGGACATACCTCACCGGGGAGCTGTTTTTT. As protein: CASSEKGTYLTGELFF. The chain is built from TRBV18 and TRBJ2-2, with D tentatively TRBD1 (6 bases). The germline gives CDR1 KGHSH, CDR2 LQKENI. The CDR3 is 16 amino acids. The V gene lost 5 bases and the J gene lost 4 bases, with 17 bases spanning the gap.

This clonotype was recorded a few times. The gene calls are TRBV19 and TRBJ1-3; D is perhaps TRBD1 (6 bases). Germline lookup yields CDR1 LNHDA and CDR2 SQIVND (reference sequence). This CDR3 region has 15 residues. Deletions cut 6 bases from V and 0 bases from J, with 12 bases between. The CDR3: CASRPTGYSGNTIYF. The CDR3 DNA reads as TGTGCCAGTAGACCGACAGGATACTCTGGAAACACCATATATTTT.

DNA for the CDR3: TGTGCCAGCAGTTTATCGTTTTTGGGGGCCGGGGAGCTGTTTTTT. This sequence encodes CASSLSFLGAGELFF. This chain uses TRBV27 with TRBJ2-2; D might be TRBD1 or TRBD2, each matching 5 bases. Germline V CDR1 and CDR2: MNHEY, SMNVEV (reference sequence). Trimming took 0 bases from V and 6 from J, leaving 11 bases between them. The CDR3 is 15 amino acids.

This clonotype showed up many times. This chain joins TRBV29-1 and TRBJ2-7; D is tentatively TRBD1 or TRBD2 (5 bases each). V shed 7 bases and J shed 7 bases, with 14 bases lying between them. In germline, CDR1 is SQVTM, CDR2 ANQGSEA. The CDR3 consists of 11 residues. The CDR3 DNA follows: TGCAGCGCCCAGAGGGGAGAAGAGCAGTACTTC. This sequence encodes CSAQRGEEQYF.

V gene TRBV20-1 combines with J gene TRBJ2-5; 10 bases align to TRBD2. The CDR3 sequence is 16 residues long. The germline V gene has CDR1 DFQATT and CDR2 SNEGSKA (reference sequence). V was clipped by 0 bases and J by 5 bases; unmatched bases: 9. The CDR3 DNA is TGCAGTGCTAGAGATAAAAGCGGGAGGGCCTGGGAGACCCAGTACTTC. This sequence encodes CSARDKSGRAWETQYF.

V is TRBV11-2 and J is TRBJ2-7, with TRBD1 matching over 7 bases. V dropped 5 bases and J dropped 3; count of bases not matched to a gene: 10. CDR3 length: 15 amino acids. The V gene's germline CDR1 is SGHAT and CDR2 FQNNGV. The CDR3 is CASSRPEGARYEQYF. DNA of the CDR3: TGTGCCAGCAGCCGCCCCGAGGGGGCGCGCTACGAGCAGTACTTC.

A few counts support this clonotype. V usage is TRBV15 and J usage is TRBJ2-1; 8 nucleotides match TRBD1. The germline CDR1 and CDR2 sequences are LNHNV and YYDKDF (reference sequence). The CDR3 covers 15 residues. J lost 5 bases, V lost 5 bases, and 8 bases had no gene match. The CDR3 loop is CATSRGGQGNNEQFF. DNA of the CDR3: TGTGCCACCAGCCGAGGTGGACAGGGTAACAATGAGCAGTTCTTC.

The chain carries TRBV12-5 and TRBJ2-2; TRBD2 matches at 9 bases. V was clipped by 3 bases and J by 6 bases; unmatched bases: 14. CDR3 length: 18 amino acids. CDR1 and CDR2 from the germline V gene are LGHNT and FRNRAP. The DNA of the CDR3 is TGTGCTAGTGGTTTTACGCTTCCGGGACTAGCCGGCTCCGGGGAGCTGTTTTTT. It is translated as CASGFTLPGLAGSGELFF.

This clonotype was counted at least ten times. The CDR3 spells CASRGDRGRETQYF. The CDR3 coding sequence is TGTGCCAGCAGAGGGGACAGGGGTCGAGAGACCCAGTACTTC. V usage is TRBV27 and J usage is TRBJ2-5; TRBD1 agrees at 10 bases. The CDR3 contains 14 residues. V was pared by 6 bases and J by 4 bases, with 5 bases of the junction left unmatched. From germline, CDR1 is MNHEY and CDR2 SMNVEV (reference sequence).

This chain joins TRBV7-3 and TRBJ2-7; TRBD2 might be the D (6 bases). Germline V gene data show CDR1 as SGHTA and CDR2 as FQGTGA. There are 14 residues in the CDR3. V was trimmed by 2 bases and J by 7 bases, leaving 15 bases between them. CDR3 protein: CASSLAPGSQEQYF. The CDR3 DNA reads as TGTGCCAGCAGCTTAGCCCCCGGGAGCCAGGAGCAGTACTTC.

This clonotype has at least ten counts. The chain combines TRBV6-1 with TRBJ1-1; no firm D call. The CDR3 runs 11 residues. Trimming stripped 4 bases from V and 6 bases from J, with 6 bases between. Per germline, CDR1 MNHNS and CDR2 SASEGT. As DNA, the CDR3 is TGTGCCAGCAGTGGAATCGCTGAAGCTTTCTTT. It encodes CASSGIAEAFF.

In DNA, the CDR3 is TGTGCCAGCAGCTTAGTTCCCGGCAGGGAGATTGGCTACACCTTC. Translating gives CASSLVPGREIGYTF. V gene TRBV7-2 combines with J gene TRBJ1-2; weak D call: TRBD1 (5 bases). Germline V CDR1 and CDR2: SGHTA, FQGNSA. This CDR3 comprises 15 residues. V shed 1 base and J shed 7 bases, with 16 bases lying between them. Variable domain in full (rest from reference TRBV7-2 and TRBJ1-2): GAGVSQSPSNKVTEKGKDVELRCDPISGHTALYWYRQSLGQGLEFLIYFQGNSAPDKSGLPSDRFSAERTGGSVSTLTIQRTQQEDSAVYLCASSLVPGREIGYTFGSGTRLTVV.

This clonotype was seen only a few times. This chain uses TRBV27 with TRBJ1-5, with D possibly TRBD1 on 6 matching bases. Trimming took off 7 bases at V and 4 bases at J, with 11 bases between the two ends. The germline CDR1 and CDR2 sequences are MNHEY and SMNVEV (reference sequence). The CDR3 consists of 13 residues. Here the CDR3 DNA reads TGTGCCAGCAAACAGGGCTCAAATCAGCCCCAGCATTTT. This encodes CASKQGSNQPQHF.

This rearrangement joins TRBV7-9 to TRBJ1-2; D call uncertain. Germline lookup yields CDR1 SEHNR and CDR2 FQNEAQ (reference sequence). This CDR3 spans 12 amino acids. Trimming left V 5 bases short and J 4 bases short, with 8 bases between. The CDR3 DNA reads TGTGCCAGCAGCCACGACACCTATGGCTACACCTTC. It encodes CASSHDTYGYTF.

This clonotype was seen only a few times. The V gene is TRBV27, the J gene TRBJ1-6; D is perhaps TRBD1 (6 bases). V was pared by 5 bases and J by 9 bases, with 17 bases between. CDR1 MNHEY and CDR2 SMNVEV come from the germline V gene (reference sequence). This CDR3 contains 15 residues. CDR3 coding DNA: TGTGCCAGCAGTCCAGGGGCCTCTACTGGTTCACCCCTCCACTTT. Amino acid sequence: CASSPGASTGSPLHF.

Many counts were recorded for this clonotype. This chain connects TRBV11-2 to TRBJ2-7; D is undetermined. The germline V and J ends were trimmed by 6 bases and 2 bases, with 14 bases remaining between them. CDR1 SGHAT and CDR2 FQNNGV come from the germline V gene. CDR3 length: 14 amino acids. The CDR3 coding sequence is TGTGCCAGCAGGACACCGGGCAGGACCTACGAGCAGTACTTC. This encodes CASRTPGRTYEQYF. Supplemented by reference TRBV11-2 and TRBJ2-7, the full variable domain reads EAGVAQSPRYKIIEKRQSVAFWCNPISGHATLYWYQQILGQGPKLLIQFQNNGVVDDSQLPKDRFSAERLKGVDSTLKIQPAKLEDSAVYLCASRTPGRTYEQYFGPGTRLTVT.

The J gene is TRBJ2-7, the V gene TRBV6-6; 9 bases agree with TRBD2. CDR3 length: 18 residues. The V segment lost 0 bases and the J segment 0 bases; nucleotides outside the gene matches: 9. CDR1 MNHNY and CDR2 SVGAGI come from the germline V gene (reference sequence). The CDR3 DNA reads TGTGCCAGCAGTTACTCGATGCGCAGCGGGAGGAGCTCCTACGAGCAGTACTTC. This sequence encodes CASSYSMRSGRSSYEQYF.

At least ten counts were recorded for this clonotype. This sequence joins TRBV12-3 or TRBV12-4 and TRBJ2-2; D is ambiguous. This CDR3 is built from 14 residues. The V gene lost 7 bases and the J gene lost 2 bases, with 11 bases spanning the gap. The CDR3: CASKSLANTGELFF. CDR3 nucleotides: TGTGCCAGCAAGAGCCTGGCCAACACCGGGGAGCTGTTTTTT.